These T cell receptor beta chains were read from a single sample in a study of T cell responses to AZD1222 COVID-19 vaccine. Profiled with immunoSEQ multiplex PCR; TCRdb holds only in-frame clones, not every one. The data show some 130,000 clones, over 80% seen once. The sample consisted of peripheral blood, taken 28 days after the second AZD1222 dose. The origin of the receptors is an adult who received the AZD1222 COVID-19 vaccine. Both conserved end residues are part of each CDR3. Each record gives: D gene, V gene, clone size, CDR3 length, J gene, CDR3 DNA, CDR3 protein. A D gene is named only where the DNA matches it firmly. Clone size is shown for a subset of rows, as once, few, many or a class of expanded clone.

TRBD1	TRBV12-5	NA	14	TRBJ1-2	TGTGCTAGTGGTAGGGGACAGCGGAACTATGGCTACACCTTC	CASGRGQRNYGYTF
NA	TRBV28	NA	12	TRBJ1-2	TGTGCCAGCAGTCCGAACAGGGATGGCTACACCTTC	CASSPNRDGYTF
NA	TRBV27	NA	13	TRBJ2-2	TGTGCCAGCAGCCTAGGGGGCACCGGGGAGCTGTTTTTT	CASSLGGTGELFF
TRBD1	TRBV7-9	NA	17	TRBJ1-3	TGTGCCAGCAGCCGAGGGGGACAGGGTCCCGCTGGAAACACCATATATTTT	CASSRGGQGPAGNTIYF
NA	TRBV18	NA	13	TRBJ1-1	TGTGCCAGCTCATCTGGCGTGAACACTGAAGCTTTCTTT	CASSSGVNTEAFF
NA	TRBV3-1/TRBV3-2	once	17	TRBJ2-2	TGTGCCAGCAGCCAAAAGAGGGTAAGACTAGTCGCCGGGGAGCTGTTTTTT	CASSQKRVRLVAGELFF
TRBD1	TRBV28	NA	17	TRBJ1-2	TGTGCCAGCAGTTCCCCGGGACAGGGGGCGCGCGACTATGGCTACACCTTC	CASSSPGQGARDYGYTF
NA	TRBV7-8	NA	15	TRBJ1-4	TGTGCCAGCAGCTCACACCCTGCAACTAATGAAAAACTGTTTTTT	CASSSHPATNEKLFF
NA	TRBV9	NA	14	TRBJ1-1	TGTGCCAGCAGCGTAGCTCCGGAGAACACTGAAGCTTTCTTT	CASSVAPENTEAFF
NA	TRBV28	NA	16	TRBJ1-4	TGTGCCAGCAGTTTGGGCCAGGGGTTTGGTAATGAAAAACTGTTTTTT	CASSLGQGFGNEKLFF
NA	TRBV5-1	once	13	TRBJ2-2	TGCGCCAGCCACCGAGGGGGCACCGGGGAGCTGTTTTTT	CASHRGGTGELFF
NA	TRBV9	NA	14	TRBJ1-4	TGTGCCAGCAGCGTAGACAGGGTAGGAGAAAAACTGTTTTTT	CASSVDRVGEKLFF
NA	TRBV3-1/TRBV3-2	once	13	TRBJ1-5	TGTGCCAGCAGCCATACGCCGGGGCTTCCCCAGCATTTT	CASSHTPGLPQHF
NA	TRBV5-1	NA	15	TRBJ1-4	TGCGCCAGCAGCTTGAAGGGATATGCTAATGAAAAACTGTTTTTT	CASSLKGYANEKLFF
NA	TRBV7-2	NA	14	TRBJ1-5	TGTGCCAGCAGTTCCGGGACTTACAATCAGCCCCAGCATTTT	CASSSGTYNQPQHF
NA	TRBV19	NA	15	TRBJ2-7	TGTGCCAGTAGAAACCAGGGGACCAGCTCCTACGAGCAGTACTTC	CASRNQGTSSYEQYF
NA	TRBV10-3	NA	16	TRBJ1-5	TGTGCCATCAGTGAGTCGAGCGGAAGGAGCAATCAGCCCCAGCATTTT	CAISESSGRSNQPQHF
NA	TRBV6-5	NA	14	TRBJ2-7	TGTGCCAGCAGAACGAGGGGGGGCCCCTACGAGCAGTACTTC	CASRTRGGPYEQYF
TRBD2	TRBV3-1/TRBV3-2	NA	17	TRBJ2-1	TGTGCCAGCAGCCAAGAGGGAGGGAGCGGGAGGGCTGGTGAGCAGTTCTTC	CASSQEGGSGRAGEQFF
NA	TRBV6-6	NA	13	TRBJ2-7	TGTGCCAGCAGTTATTCTAACTCCTACGAGCAGTACTTC	CASSYSNSYEQYF
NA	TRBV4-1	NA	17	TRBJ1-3	TGCGCCAGCAGCCAAATGGGGGGACAAAACTCTGGAAACACCATATATTTT	CASSQMGGQNSGNTIYF
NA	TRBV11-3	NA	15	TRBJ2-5	TGTGCCAGCAGCCCTGGAGGGCTGGAACAAGAGACCCAGTACTTC	CASSPGGLEQETQYF
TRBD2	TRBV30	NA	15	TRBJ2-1	TGTGCCTGGGAGGATAGCGGGAGTTCCTACAATGAGCAGTTCTTC	CAWEDSGSSYNEQFF
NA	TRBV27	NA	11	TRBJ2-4	TGTGCCAGCAGTACGGGCGCTTTTCAGTACTTC	CASSTGAFQYF
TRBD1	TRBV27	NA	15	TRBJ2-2	TGTGCCAGCAGTTCGGGACAGATCAACACCGGGGAGCTGTTTTTT	CASSSGQINTGELFF
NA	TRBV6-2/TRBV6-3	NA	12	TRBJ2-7	TGTGCCAGCAGTTACGCCGCCTACGAGCAGTACTTC	CASSYAAYEQYF
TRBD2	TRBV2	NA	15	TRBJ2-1	TGTGCCAGCAGTGGGCTAGCGGGGCCAGGAGATGAGCAGTTCTTC	CASSGLAGPGDEQFF
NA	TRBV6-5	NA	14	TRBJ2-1	TGTGCCAGCAGGCGGACGAGCCCCTACAATGAGCAGTTCTTC	CASRRTSPYNEQFF
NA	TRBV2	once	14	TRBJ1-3	TGTGCCAGCAGTGAAGAAGTTTCTGGAAACACCATATATTTT	CASSEEVSGNTIYF
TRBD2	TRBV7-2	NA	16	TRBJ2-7	TGTGCCAGCAGCTCCTGGACTAGCGGAAGCTCCTACGAGCAGTACTTC	CASSSWTSGSSYEQYF
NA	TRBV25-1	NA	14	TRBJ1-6	TGTGCCAGCAGTGCCGTAGGGGGGAATTCACCCCTCCACTTT	CASSAVGGNSPLHF
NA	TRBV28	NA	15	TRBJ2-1	TGTGCCAGCAGTTTAGCGGGAAAACGGGTCGATGAGCAGTTCTTC	CASSLAGKRVDEQFF
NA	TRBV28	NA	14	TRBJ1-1	TGTGCCAGCAGGCGCCGCAACCTAAACACTGAAGCTTTCTTT	CASRRRNLNTEAFF
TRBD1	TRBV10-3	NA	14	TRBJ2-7	TGTGCCATCAGTGACGGGGACAGGGTCAAAAAGAAGTACTTC	CAISDGDRVKKKYF
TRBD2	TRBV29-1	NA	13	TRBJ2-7	TGCAGCGTTGGAAAGCGGGAGGCCTACGAGCAGTACTTC	CSVGKREAYEQYF
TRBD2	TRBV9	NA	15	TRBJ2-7	TGTGCCAGCAGCGACTTATCTGCGGGAGTGGACGAGCAGTACTTC	CASSDLSAGVDEQYF
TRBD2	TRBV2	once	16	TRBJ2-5	TGTGCCAGCAGTGCTCCGGGACTAGCGGGAACTCAGACCCAGTACTTC	CASSAPGLAGTQTQYF
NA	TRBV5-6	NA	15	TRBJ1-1	TGTGCCAGCAGCTTCCAGGGGTCGGTGAACACTGAAGCTTTCTTT	CASSFQGSVNTEAFF
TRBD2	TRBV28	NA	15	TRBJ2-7	TGTGCCGCTGGTTTAGGTAGCGGGAGTTCCAACGAGCAGTACTTC	CAAGLGSGSSNEQYF